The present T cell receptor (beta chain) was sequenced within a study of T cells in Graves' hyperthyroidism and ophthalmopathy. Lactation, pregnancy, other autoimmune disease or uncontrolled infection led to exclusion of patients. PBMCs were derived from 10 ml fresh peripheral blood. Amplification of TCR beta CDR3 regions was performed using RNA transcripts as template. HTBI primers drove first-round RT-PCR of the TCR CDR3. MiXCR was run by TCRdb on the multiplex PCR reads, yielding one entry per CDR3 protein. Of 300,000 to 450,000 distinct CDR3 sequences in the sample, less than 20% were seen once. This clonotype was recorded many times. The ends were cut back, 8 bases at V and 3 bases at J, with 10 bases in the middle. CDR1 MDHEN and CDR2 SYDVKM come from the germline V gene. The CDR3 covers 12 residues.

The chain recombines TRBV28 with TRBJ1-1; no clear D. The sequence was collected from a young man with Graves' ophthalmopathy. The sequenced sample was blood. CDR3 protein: CASRYLDTEAFF. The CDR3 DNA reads TGTGCCAGCCGTTATCTAGACACTGAAGCTTTCTTT.